The clone carrying this T cell receptor beta chain was seen just once. The germline V gene has CDR1 SGHVS and CDR2 FNYEAQ. The CDR3 covers 15 residues. V trimming: 5 bases; J trimming: 7 bases; junction bases outside the gene matches: 7. In the original workflow: Reference gene primers were amplified, and this amplification served to estimate nucleated cell counts. TCRdb's table, derived via immunoSEQ multiplex PCR, lists solely in-frame clones and lacks some. From that table come the V and J calls and clone size; the DNA was used to work out D and trimming. The sample shows about 200,000 clones, 92% of them seen only once. These data originate in a study of blood T cell repertoires in COVID-19. Study in general: The cDNA or gDNA used as material had been derived from T cells, B-cell-depleted T cells, or PBMCs.

The Seattle patients, enrolled during active infection, were followed longitudinally. The TCR was taken from a man in his 60s with COVID-19, enrolled during active disease. Input material: peripheral blood. V is TRBV7-6 and J is TRBJ2-1; TRBD2 aligns across 11 bases. The CDR3: CASSLGTSGTNEQFF. The CDR3 DNA sequence: TGTGCCAGCAGCCTCGGGACTAGCGGAACGAATGAGCAGTTCTTC.